This T cell receptor (beta chain) appears in the sequencing data of a study of CD8+ T cells in alopecia areata. Study context: Those treated were given oral tofacitinib at 5 to 10 mg twice daily. Study results and caveats: In scalp and blood, many expanded lesional clones persisted during tofacitinib.

cDNA reverse transcribed from extracted RNA served as the sequencing template. Repertoires were generated with immunoSEQ multiplex PCR, while TCRdb's copy carries only in-frame clones and drops some. The data show about 190,000 clones, 55% to 70% seen once. Trimming stripped 5 bases from V and 8 bases from J, with 16 bases between. Germline V CDR1 and CDR2: SQVTM, ANQGSEA. The CDR3 runs 13 residues. The treatment denotes: oral pan-JAK inhibitor, 5-10 mg twice daily. This clone occurred a few times. What it binds is unknown. The rearrangement links TRBV29-1 to TRBJ2-1; D may be TRBD1 (5 bases). The clonotype originates from a human donor with alopecia areata. Sequencing was performed on CD4+ T cells sorted from blood, taken at week 4, from a patient treated with tofacitinib. CDR3 loop: CSVSGRVPDEQFF. In nucleotides, the CDR3 is TGCAGCGTTTCAGGCAGGGTCCCGGATGAGCAGTTCTTC.